Presented here are 21 T cell receptor beta chains from one specimen sequenced in a study of blood T cell repertoires in COVID-19. Clones were read by immunoSEQ multiplex PCR, and TCRdb kept only the in-frame ones, dropping some. The table shows some 150,000 clones, with over 65% occurring only once. Sequenced: peripheral blood. The receptors shown here come from a man older than 75 with acute or convalescent COVID-19.

The V gene is TRBV20-1, the J gene TRBJ2-5, with TRBD2 matching over 10 bases. After removal of 3 bases from V and 5 bases from J, the junction contained 9 bases not matched to a gene. Germline CDR1 DFQATT, CDR2 SNEGSKA (reference sequence). The CDR3 runs 15 residues. This chain's CDR3 is CSASISGGALETQYF. DNA for the CDR3: TGCAGTGCTAGTATAAGCGGGGGGGCATTGGAGACCCAGTACTTC.

The V call is TRBV6-6, the J call TRBJ1-2, with unresolved D. Germline lookup yields CDR1 MNHNY and CDR2 SVGAGI (reference sequence). V lost 7 bases and J lost 7, with 13 bases in between. CDR3 length: 12 residues. This CDR3 is CASTPRGSGYTF. In DNA, the CDR3 is TGTGCCAGCACCCCTCGAGGGAGTGGCTACACCTTC.

This chain connects TRBV7-2 to TRBJ2-5; a weak D match, TRBD2 (6 bases). The germline V and J ends were trimmed by 5 bases and 2 bases, with 15 bases remaining between them. The CDR3 covers 15 residues. CDR1 is SGHTA and CDR2 is FQGNSA in the germline V gene. CDR3 sequence reads: CASSPPSGGQETQYF. The CDR3 DNA sequence: TGTGCCAGCAGCCCCCCGTCCGGGGGACAAGAGACCCAGTACTTC.

The chain carries TRBV10-3 and TRBJ1-2; 7 positions match TRBD1. This CDR3 has 15 amino acids. The J segment lost 4 bases and the V segment lost 5 bases, leaving 10 bases of the junction unmatched. In germline, CDR1 is ENHRY, CDR2 SYGVKD. The CDR3 loop reads CAISPPTGITYGYTF. For the CDR3, the DNA is TGTGCCATCAGTCCACCGACAGGGATTACCTATGGCTACACCTTC.

This clone was recorded only once. The chain uses TRBV19 and TRBJ2-3; 9 bases are shared with TRBD2. J lost 4 bases, V lost 1 base, and 9 bases had no gene match. This CDR3 is 17 amino acids long. Looked up from germline, CDR1 is LNHDA and CDR2 is SQIVND (reference sequence). CDR3 DNA sequence: TGTGCCAGTAGTATAGGGGCAGGAGGCGGGGGGGCAGATACGCAGTATTTT. Translated, it gives CASSIGAGGGGADTQYF. The full variable domain, its missing parts supplied by reference TRBV19 and TRBJ2-3, is DGGITQSPKYLFRKEGQNVTLSCEQNLNHDAMYWYRQDPGQGLRLIYYSQIVNDFQKGDIAEGYSVSREKKESFPLTVTSAQKNPTAFYLCASSIGAGGGGADTQYFGPGTRLTVL.

This chain uses TRBV9 with TRBJ1-2, with TRBD1 matching 8 bases. This CDR3 has 14 residues. Unmatched junction bases numbered 12, after V lost 6 bases and J lost 8 bases. Germline CDR1 is SGDLS and CDR2 is YYNGEE. CDR3 in amino acids: CASTRSQGAGGYTF. CDR3 DNA: TGTGCCAGCACGCGGTCTCAGGGGGCGGGAGGCTACACCTTC.

This clone was seen more than once but under ten times. CDR3 DNA: TGTGCCAGTAGTATGCACGGGGGCACTGAAGCTTTCTTT. Amino acid sequence: CASSMHGGTEAFF. This sequence joins TRBV19 and TRBJ1-1; D might be TRBD1 (5 bases). CDR1 and CDR2 from the germline V gene are LNHDA and SQIVND (reference sequence). V was clipped by 3 bases and J by 4 bases, with 9 bases between them. The CDR3 has 13 amino acids. Looking up the rest from reference TRBV19 and TRBJ1-1 gives the full variable domain: DGGITQSPKYLFRKEGQNVTLSCEQNLNHDAMYWYRQDPGQGLRLIYYSQIVNDFQKGDIAEGYSVSREKKESFPLTVTSAQKNPTAFYLCASSMHGGTEAFFGQGTRLTVV.

This chain uses TRBV25-1 with TRBJ2-6; 9 bases match TRBD1. Germline assignment: CDR1 MGHDK and CDR2 SYGVNS. This CDR3 region has 18 residues. J gave up 2 bases and V 5 bases, and 10 bases lay outside the gene matches. The CDR3 sequence: CASSKAGTGLPGANVLTF. DNA of the CDR3: TGTGCCAGCAGTAAGGCCGGGACAGGGCTCCCTGGGGCCAACGTCCTGACTTTC.

The CDR3 coding sequence is TGTGCCAGCAGTTTGGGGGGGGTTCTGTTTTTT. Encoded protein: CASSLGGVLFF. V is TRBV28 and J is TRBJ1-4; TRBD1 might be the D (5 bases). From germline, CDR1 is MDHEN and CDR2 SYDVKM. The CDR3 spans 11 residues. V gave up 3 bases and J gave up 14 bases, with 10 bases separating them. The full variable domain, completed using reference TRBV28 and TRBJ1-4, is DVKVTQSSRYLVKRTGEKVFLECVQDMDHENMFWYRQDPGLGLRLIYFSYDVKMKEKGDIPEGYSVSREKKERFSLILESASTNQTSMYLCASSLGGVLFFGSGTQLSVL.

This chain uses TRBV3-1 (or the pseudogene TRBV3-2) with TRBJ2-3, with 9 nucleotides matching TRBD2. The ends lost 1 base at V and 6 bases at J; junction bases unmatched: 8. This CDR3 comprises 16 residues. Germline V gene lookup returns CDR1 LGHDT and CDR2 YNNKEL (reference sequence). The CDR3 here is CASSQGGGGALDTQYF. CDR3 DNA sequence: TGTGCCAGCAGCCAAGGGGGCGGGGGGGCTTTGGATACGCAGTATTTT.

The CDR3 here is CASSTTGGGTDTQYF. The CDR3 bases are TGTGCCAGTAGTACCACAGGGGGAGGCACAGATACGCAGTATTTT. This chain uses TRBV19 with TRBJ2-3; 8 bases fit TRBD1. Germline loops: CDR1 LNHDA, CDR2 SQIVND (reference sequence). V trimming: 4 bases; J trimming: 1 base; junction bases outside the gene matches: 4. This CDR3 comprises 15 residues.

The chain uses TRBV11-2 and TRBJ1-6, with TRBD1 matching over 9 bases. Germline V gives CDR1 SGHAT, CDR2 FQNNGV. The CDR3 is 14 residues long. Germline trimming cut 5 bases from V and 7 bases from J; bases unmatched to any gene: 3. The CDR3 reads CASSEQGANSPLHF. CDR3 nucleotides: TGTGCCAGCAGCGAACAGGGGGCCAATTCACCCCTCCACTTT.

The chain combines TRBV18 with TRBJ1-6, with D possibly TRBD1 on 5 matching bases. V gave up 4 bases and J gave up 8 bases, with 15 bases separating them. The CDR3 has 15 amino acids. Germline V gene data show CDR1 as KGHSH and CDR2 as LQKENI. CDR3 bases: TGTGCCAGCTCACTGTCGGGAGGGGTGGATTCACCCCTCCACTTT. This sequence encodes CASSLSGGVDSPLHF.

This chain's CDR3 is CASSLEITEAFF. Here the CDR3 DNA reads TGTGCCAGCAGCCTGGAGATCACTGAAGCTTTCTTT. The chain carries TRBV7-9 and TRBJ1-1, with D uncertain. V shed 5 bases and J shed 4 bases, with 8 bases lying between them. Per the germline V gene, CDR1 is SEHNR and CDR2 is FQNEAQ (reference sequence). CDR3 length equals 12 residues.

The chain links TRBV3-1 (or the pseudogene TRBV3-2) to TRBJ1-2; D may be TRBD1 (5 bases). With 1 base removed from V and 7 bases from J, the gap between germline ends came to 13 bases. This CDR3 contains 14 residues. CDR1 LGHDT and CDR2 YNNKEL come from the germline V gene (reference sequence). In DNA form, the CDR3 reads TGTGCCAGCAGCCAAGTGGTCTCAGGGTCTGGCTACACCTTC. Translated: CASSQVVSGSGYTF.

The rearrangement links TRBV18 to TRBJ1-1, with a possible D match to TRBD1 (5 bases). V was clipped by 0 bases and J by 4 bases, with 12 bases between them. The length of the CDR3 is 15 residues. Germline lookup yields CDR1 KGHSH and CDR2 LQKENI. The CDR3 sequence: CASSPPYRTVTEAFF. The CDR3 DNA reads as TGTGCCAGCTCACCACCGTACAGGACGGTCACTGAAGCTTTCTTT.

The chain couples TRBV27 to TRBJ1-1; D is undetermined. The ends were cut back, 6 bases at V and 7 bases at J, with 24 bases in the middle. This CDR3 is 16 amino acids long. From germline, CDR1 is MNHEY and CDR2 SMNVEV (reference sequence). The CDR3 loop reads CASSFLPTTVFSEAFF. The CDR3, as DNA: TGTGCCAGCAGCTTTCTTCCTACCACCGTTTTTAGTGAAGCTTTCTTT.

The chain joins TRBV19 to TRBJ1-1; D may be TRBD1 (5 bases). V gave up 5 bases and J gave up 10 bases, with 14 bases separating them. CDR3 length equals 12 residues. The V gene's germline CDR1 is LNHDA and CDR2 SQIVND (reference sequence). CDR3 loop: CASSFKGAVAFF. Written as DNA, the CDR3 is TGTGCCAGTAGTTTTAAAGGGGCGGTAGCTTTCTTT.

This chain links TRBV4-2 with TRBJ2-3; possibly TRBD2 for D (6 bases). The CDR3 totals 16 residues. Germline V gives CDR1 LGHNA, CDR2 YNFKEQ. Trimming left V 0 bases short and J 3 bases short, with 13 bases between. DNA for the CDR3: TGTGCCAGCAGCCAAGATGGAACGGGGAGGACAGATACGCAGTATTTT. Encoded protein: CASSQDGTGRTDTQYF.

This clone was counted between two and nine times. The chain links TRBV5-6 to TRBJ1-1, with D possibly TRBD1 on 6 matching bases. Germline CDR1 SGHDT, CDR2 YYEEEE. The CDR3 spans 14 residues. Trimming removed 4 bases at V and 4 bases at J, with 14 bases between. This chain's CDR3 is CASSPGGRGTEAFF. The CDR3 DNA reads TGTGCCAGCAGCCCCGGTGGCAGGGGCACTGAAGCTTTCTTT.

This rearrangement joins TRBV12-5 to TRBJ2-7; D gene uncertain. Germline assignment: CDR1 LGHNT and CDR2 FRNRAP. CDR3 length: 16 amino acids. V lost 0 bases and J lost 2, with 14 bases in between. CDR3 in amino acids: CASGLVLRQVTYEQYF. The CDR3 nucleotides read TGTGCTAGTGGTTTGGTACTTCGGCAGGTGACCTACGAGCAGTACTTC.